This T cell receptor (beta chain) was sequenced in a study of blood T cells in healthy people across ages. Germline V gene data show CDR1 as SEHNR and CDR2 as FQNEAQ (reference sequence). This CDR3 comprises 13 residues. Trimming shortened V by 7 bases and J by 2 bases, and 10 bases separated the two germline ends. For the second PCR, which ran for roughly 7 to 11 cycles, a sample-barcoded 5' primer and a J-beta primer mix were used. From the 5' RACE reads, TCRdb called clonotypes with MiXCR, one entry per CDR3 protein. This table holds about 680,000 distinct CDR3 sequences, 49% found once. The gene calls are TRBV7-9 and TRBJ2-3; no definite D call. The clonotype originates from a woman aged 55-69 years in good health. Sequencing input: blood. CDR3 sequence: CASIDSNTDTQYF. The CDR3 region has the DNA TGTGCCAGCATCGACTCCAACACAGATACGCAGTATTTT.